The source of this TCR beta chain is a study of PD-1 blockade in classical Hodgkin lymphoma. This CDR3 comprises 14 residues. V gave up 4 bases and J gave up 4 bases; unmatched junction bases: 7. The germline V gene encodes CDR1 SGDLS and CDR2 YYNGEE. Turning to this clone: Its antigen is undetermined.

Every one of the patients relapsed after autologous stem cell transplantation (brentuximab vedotin exposure was variable). This table comes from immunoSEQ multiplex PCR, and its TCRdb copy is limited to in-frame clones, with some not included. The sample lists roughly 70,000 clones, over 55% occurring once. Study conclusions and caveats: Baseline TCR diversity was reportedly lower in newly diagnosed patients than in healthy donors. It was reported as lower still in relapsed/refractory patients. Reasons behind the repertoire differences stay unclear, perhaps disease activity or earlier therapy. Newly diagnosed patients and complete responders had comparable diversity at baseline.

The chain combines TRBV9 with TRBJ1-1; 7 nucleotides align to TRBD1. The material sequenced was peripheral blood mononuclear cells (PBMCs), taken before the second cycle of nivolumab. The sequence was obtained from a human donor with classical Hodgkin lymphoma. This chain's CDR3 is CASSPEGALTEAFF. CDR3 DNA sequence: TGTGCCAGCAGCCCCGAGGGGGCCCTCACTGAAGCTTTCTTT.